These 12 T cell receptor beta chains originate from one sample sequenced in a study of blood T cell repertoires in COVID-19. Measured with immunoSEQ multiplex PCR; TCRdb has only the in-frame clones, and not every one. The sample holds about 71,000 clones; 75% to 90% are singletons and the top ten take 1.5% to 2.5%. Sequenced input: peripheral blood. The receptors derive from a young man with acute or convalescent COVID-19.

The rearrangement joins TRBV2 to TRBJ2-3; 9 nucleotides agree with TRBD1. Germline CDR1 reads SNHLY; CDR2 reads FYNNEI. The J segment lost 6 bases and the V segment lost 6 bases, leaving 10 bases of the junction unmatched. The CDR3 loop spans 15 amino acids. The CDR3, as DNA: TGTGCCAGCAGCCAGGACAGGGGTGGAGTGGATACGCAGTATTTT. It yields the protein CASSQDRGGVDTQYF.

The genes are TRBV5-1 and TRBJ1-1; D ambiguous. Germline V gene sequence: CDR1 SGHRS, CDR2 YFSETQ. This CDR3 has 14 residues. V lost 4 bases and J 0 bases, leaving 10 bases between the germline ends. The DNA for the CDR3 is TGCGCCAGCAGCGAAAACAGCTTGAACACTGAAGCTTTCTTT. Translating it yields CASSENSLNTEAFF.

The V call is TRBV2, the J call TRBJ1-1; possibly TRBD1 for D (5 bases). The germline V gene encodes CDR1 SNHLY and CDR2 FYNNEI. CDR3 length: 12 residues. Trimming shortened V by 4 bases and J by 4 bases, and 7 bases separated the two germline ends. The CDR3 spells CASSAGGTEAFF. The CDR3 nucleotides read TGTGCCAGCAGTGCGGGGGGCACTGAAGCTTTCTTT.

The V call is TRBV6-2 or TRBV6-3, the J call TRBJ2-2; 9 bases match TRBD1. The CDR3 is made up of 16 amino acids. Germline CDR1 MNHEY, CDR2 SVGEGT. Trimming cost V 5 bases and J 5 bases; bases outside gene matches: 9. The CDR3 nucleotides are TGTGCCAGCAGTCGTGGGACAGGGAGGATAACCGGGGAGCTGTTTTTT. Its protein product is CASSRGTGRITGELFF.

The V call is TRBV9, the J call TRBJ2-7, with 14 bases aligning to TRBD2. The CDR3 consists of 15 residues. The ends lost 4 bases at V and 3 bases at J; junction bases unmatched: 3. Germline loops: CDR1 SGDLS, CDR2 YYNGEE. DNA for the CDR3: TGTGCCAGCAGCACAGGGACTAGCGGGGGCTACGAGCAGTACTTC. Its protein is CASSTGTSGGYEQYF.

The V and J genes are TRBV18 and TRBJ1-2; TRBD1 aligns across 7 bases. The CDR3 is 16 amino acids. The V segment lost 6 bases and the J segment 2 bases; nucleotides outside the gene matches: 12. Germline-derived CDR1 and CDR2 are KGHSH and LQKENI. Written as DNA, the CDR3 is TGTGCCAGCTCCTCCCTATCGACAGGGCGCAACTATGGCTACACCTTC. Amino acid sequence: CASSSLSTGRNYGYTF.

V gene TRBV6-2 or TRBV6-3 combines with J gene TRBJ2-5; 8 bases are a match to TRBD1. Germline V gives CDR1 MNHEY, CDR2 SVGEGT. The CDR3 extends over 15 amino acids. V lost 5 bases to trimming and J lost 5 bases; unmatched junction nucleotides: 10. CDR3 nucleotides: TGTGCCAGCAGTCCCTGGACAGGGCAGGGGGAGACCCAGTACTTC. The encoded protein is CASSPWTGQGETQYF.

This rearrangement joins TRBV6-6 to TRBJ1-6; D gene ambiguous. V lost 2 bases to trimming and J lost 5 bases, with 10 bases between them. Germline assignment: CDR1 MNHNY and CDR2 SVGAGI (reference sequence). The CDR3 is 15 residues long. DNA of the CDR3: TGTGCCAGCAGTTACGGAGCGGTTGATAATTCACCCCTCCACTTT. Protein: CASSYGAVDNSPLHF.

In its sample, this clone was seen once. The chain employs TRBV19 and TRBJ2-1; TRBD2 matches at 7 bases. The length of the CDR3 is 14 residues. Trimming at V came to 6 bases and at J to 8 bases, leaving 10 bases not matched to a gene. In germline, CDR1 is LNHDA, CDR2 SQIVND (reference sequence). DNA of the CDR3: TGTGCCAGTAGGCTGGCGGGAGCGGCGGATGAGCAGTTCTTC. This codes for CASRLAGAADEQFF.

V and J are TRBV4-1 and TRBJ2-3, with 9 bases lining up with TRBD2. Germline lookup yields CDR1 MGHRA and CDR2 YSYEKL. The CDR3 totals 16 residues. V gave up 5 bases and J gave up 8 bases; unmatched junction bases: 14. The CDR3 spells CASSKGASGDPRTQYF. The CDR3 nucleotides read TGCGCCAGCAGCAAAGGGGCTAGCGGGGACCCTCGTACGCAGTATTTT.

The chain's CDR3 is CASSPRGGYNSPLHF. For the CDR3, the DNA is TGTGCCAGCAGCCCCAGGGGCGGTTATAATTCACCCCTCCACTTT. J is TRBJ1-6 and V is TRBV7-2, with a tentative D call TRBD1 (6 bases). The CDR3 has 15 residues. V was clipped by 5 bases and J by 4 bases, with 12 bases between them. The germline CDR1 and CDR2 sequences are SGHTA and FQGNSA. The full variable domain, its missing parts supplied by reference TRBV7-2 and TRBJ1-6, is GAGVSQSPSNKVTEKGKDVELRCDPISGHTALYWYRQSLGQGLEFLIYFQGNSAPDKSGLPSDRFSAERTGGSVSTLTIQRTQQEDSAVYLCASSPRGGYNSPLHFGNGTRLTVT.

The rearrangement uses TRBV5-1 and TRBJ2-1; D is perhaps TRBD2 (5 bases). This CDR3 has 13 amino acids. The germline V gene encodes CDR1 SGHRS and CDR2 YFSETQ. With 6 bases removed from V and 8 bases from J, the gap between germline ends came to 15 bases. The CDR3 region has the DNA TGCGCCAGCACGGCCCTAAACGGGGATGAGCAGTTCTTC. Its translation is CASTALNGDEQFF.